Described below is a single TCR beta chain sequence and its context. Its antigen is currently unknown. The data derive from a study of shared clonotypes between healthy human individuals. Study-level points and caveats: Sequencing depth was a factor that was expected to affect clonotype sharing among donors. The generation probabilities recorded for non-shared clonotypes fell below those of clonotypes shared by all four donors.

CDR3 length: 15 amino acids. CDR1 is SEHNR, CDR2 FQNEAQ, per germline (reference sequence). V lost 4 bases and J lost 1, with 13 bases in between. CD8 cells classed as naive were CD45RO-negative and positively selected for CCR7, excluding terminally differentiated effector memory CD45RA+ cells. Repertoires were generated with immunoSEQ multiplex PCR, while TCRdb's copy carries only in-frame clones and drops some. Seen here are millions of clones, around 96% observed once, and the top ten hold roughly 1%. The chain joins TRBV7-9 to TRBJ1-1, with D perhaps TRBD1 (5 bases). The clonotype comes from a man between 18 and 35 years old in good health. The sample comprised naive CD8+ T cells sorted from blood. This CDR3 reads CASSSTGEGNTEAFF. The CDR3 DNA is TGTGCCAGCAGCTCAACAGGAGAGGGGAACACTGAAGCTTTCTTT.